This note documents a single T cell receptor beta chain sequence. What it binds is not known. The record originates from a study of cytomegalovirus exposure and HLA in healthy donors. Study results and limitations: A link between a missense DCLRE1C variant and TCR beta V- and J-gene trimming emerged from a later analysis. The dataset shows that most TCR sequences were rare, while some public TCRs occurred in many donors.

Germline V gives CDR1 SNHLY, CDR2 FYNNEI. This CDR3 comprises 14 residues. With V trimmed by 6 bases and J by 4 bases, 8 bases remained unmatched. PCR amplification relied on 60 Vbeta primers (plus 13 Jbeta primers). Data came from immunoSEQ multiplex PCR; TCRdb stores just in-frame clones and leaves some out. The repertoire holds around 120,000 clones, with around four fifths as singletons. The chain uses TRBV2 and TRBJ2-7; 8 positions agree with TRBD2. The clonotype was recovered from a man aged 55 to 69 in good health and CMV-seropositive. Sequencing used PBMCs. The DNA of the CDR3 is TGTGCCAGCAGATTCGGACTAGCCCGATACGAGCAGTACTTC. Translating it yields CASRFGLARYEQYF.